These 6 T cell receptor beta chains were all obtained from the same sample, sequenced in a study of radiotherapy plus CTLA-4 blockade in lung cancer (dated 2018 in TCRdb). The method was the immunoSEQ multiplex PCR assay. The table comes from immuneACCESS by way of TCRdb, which keeps in-frame sequences with V and J called. Part of the clones is missing from these tables; in studies checked, under half for an unresolved V gene and the rest for unknown reasons. The table for this sample lists roughly 92,000 clones; around 86% of them were counted only once. Approximately 2% of the sample comes from the top ten. Sample: peripheral blood, taken from a patient treated with radiotherapy plus ipilimumab. All receptors come from a human donor with non-small cell lung cancer who had a partial response to radiotherapy plus ipilimumab.

This clone has only one observation. The gene calls are TRBV6-1 and TRBJ2-7; 8 bases match TRBD1. The CDR3 is 14 residues long. The germline V gene encodes CDR1 MNHNS and CDR2 SASEGT. With V trimmed by 6 bases and J by 4 bases, 8 bases remained unmatched. CDR3 in DNA: TGTGCCAGCAGATCAGGGGGCTCACATTACGAGCAGTACTTC. The encoded protein is CASRSGGSHYEQYF.

Here the CDR3 reads CASSPTTGGPTEAFF. The CDR3 DNA sequence: TGCGCCAGCAGCCCCACGACAGGGGGCCCCACTGAAGCTTTCTTT. The genes are TRBV5-1 and TRBJ1-1; 10 bases agree with TRBD1. Germline values: CDR1 SGHRS, CDR2 YFSETQ. J was trimmed by 4 bases and V by 4 bases; bases with no gene match: 7. This CDR3 is built from 15 residues.

The chain combines TRBV6-5 with TRBJ1-5, with D possibly TRBD1 on 6 matching bases. Germline lookup yields CDR1 MNHEY and CDR2 SVGAGI. Trimming pared 0 bases from V and 9 bases from J, leaving 15 bases between. The CDR3 consists of 15 residues. The CDR3 sequence is CASSYSPDRGWPQHF. The CDR3 nucleotides read TGTGCCAGCAGTTACTCACCGGACAGAGGATGGCCCCAGCATTTT.

The rearrangement uses TRBV27 and TRBJ2-1, with 14 bases that match TRBD2. V lost 5 bases and J lost 8; bases outside the gene matches: 8. CDR3 size: 16 residues. In germline, CDR1 is MNHEY, CDR2 SMNVEV (reference sequence). The CDR3 spells CASSTPGTSGSDEQFF. The CDR3 DNA reads as TGTGCCAGCAGTACCCCCGGGACTAGCGGGAGCGATGAGCAGTTCTTC.

The V call is TRBV28, the J call TRBJ2-3; 11 bases agree with TRBD2. Germline trimming cut 5 bases from V and 3 bases from J; bases unmatched to any gene: 7. The length of the CDR3 is 16 residues. Germline CDR1 MDHEN, CDR2 SYDVKM. The CDR3 DNA reads as TGTGCCAGCAGTCTAGATAGCGGGAGGGGTACAGATACGCAGTATTTT. Amino acids: CASSLDSGRGTDTQYF.

The rearrangement uses TRBV11-3 and TRBJ2-1; possible D gene TRBD1, 6 bases. Trimming left V 5 bases short and J 0 bases short, with 14 bases between. The CDR3 covers 16 residues. Germline V gene data show CDR1 as SGHNT and CDR2 as YENEEA. The CDR3 DNA reads as TGTGCCAGCAGCCCCAGGGGACCTCCCTCCTACAATGAGCAGTTCTTC. Translating it yields CASSPRGPPSYNEQFF.